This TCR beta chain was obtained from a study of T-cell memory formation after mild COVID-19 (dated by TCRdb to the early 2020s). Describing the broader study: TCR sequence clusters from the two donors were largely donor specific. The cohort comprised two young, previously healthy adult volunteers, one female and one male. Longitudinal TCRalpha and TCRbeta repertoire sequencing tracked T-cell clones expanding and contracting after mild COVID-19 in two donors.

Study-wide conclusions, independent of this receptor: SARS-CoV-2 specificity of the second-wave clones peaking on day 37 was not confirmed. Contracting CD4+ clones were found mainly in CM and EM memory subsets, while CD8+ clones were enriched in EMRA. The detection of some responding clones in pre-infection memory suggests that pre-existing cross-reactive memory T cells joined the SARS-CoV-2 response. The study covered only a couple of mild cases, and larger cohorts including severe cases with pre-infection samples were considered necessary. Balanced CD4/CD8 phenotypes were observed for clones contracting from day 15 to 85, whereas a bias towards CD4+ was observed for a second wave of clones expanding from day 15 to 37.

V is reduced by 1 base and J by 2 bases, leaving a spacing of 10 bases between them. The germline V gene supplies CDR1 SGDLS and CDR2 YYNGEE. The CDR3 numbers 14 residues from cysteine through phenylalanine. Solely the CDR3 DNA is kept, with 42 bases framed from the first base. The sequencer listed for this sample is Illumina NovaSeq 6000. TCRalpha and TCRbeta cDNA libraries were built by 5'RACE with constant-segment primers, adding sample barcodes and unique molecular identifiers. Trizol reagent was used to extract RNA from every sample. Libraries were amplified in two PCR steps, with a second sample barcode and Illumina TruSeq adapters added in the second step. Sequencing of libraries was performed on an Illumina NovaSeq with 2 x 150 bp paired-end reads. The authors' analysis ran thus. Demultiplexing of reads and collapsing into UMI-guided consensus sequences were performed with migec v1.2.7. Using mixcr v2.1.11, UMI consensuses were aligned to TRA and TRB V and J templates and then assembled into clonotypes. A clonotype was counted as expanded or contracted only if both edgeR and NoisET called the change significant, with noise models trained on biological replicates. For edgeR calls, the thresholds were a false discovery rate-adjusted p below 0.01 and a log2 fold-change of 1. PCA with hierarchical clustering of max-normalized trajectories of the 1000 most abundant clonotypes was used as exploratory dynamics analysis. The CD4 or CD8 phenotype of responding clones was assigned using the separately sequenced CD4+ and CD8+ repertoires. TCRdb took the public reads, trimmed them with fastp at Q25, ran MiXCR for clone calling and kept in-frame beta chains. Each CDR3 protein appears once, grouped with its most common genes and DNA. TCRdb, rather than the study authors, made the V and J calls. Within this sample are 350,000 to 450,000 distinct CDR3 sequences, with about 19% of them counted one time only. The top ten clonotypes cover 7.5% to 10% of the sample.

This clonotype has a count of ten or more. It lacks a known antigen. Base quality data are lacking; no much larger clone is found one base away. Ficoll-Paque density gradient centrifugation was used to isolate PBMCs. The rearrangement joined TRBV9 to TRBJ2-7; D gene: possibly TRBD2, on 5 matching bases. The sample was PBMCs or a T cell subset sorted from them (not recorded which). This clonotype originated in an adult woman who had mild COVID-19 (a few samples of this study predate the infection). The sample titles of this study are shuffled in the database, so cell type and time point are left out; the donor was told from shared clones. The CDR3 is CASSVTPGTYEQYF. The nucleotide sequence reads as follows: TGTGCCAGCAGCGTAACTCCGGGGACCTACGAGCAGTACTTC.